The 30 T cell receptor beta chains given below trace back to one sample, sequenced in a study of cytomegalovirus exposure and HLA in healthy donors. The PCR employed 60 Vbeta primers together with 13 Jbeta primers. Assay used: immunoSEQ multiplex PCR; TCRdb lists only in-frame clones, some missing. The table lists 55,000 to 80,000 clones, about 71% of them singletons. Specimen: PBMCs. These receptors originate from a man aged 60 to 75 in good health and CMV-seropositive.

The rearrangement uses TRBV11-3 and TRBJ2-5; D remains unclear. Trimming pared 5 bases from V and 2 bases from J, leaving 24 bases between. The CDR3 covers 18 residues. In germline, CDR1 is SGHNT, CDR2 YENEEA. The CDR3 spells CASSPTNPRLVQQETQYF. The DNA of the CDR3 is TGTGCCAGCAGCCCCACGAATCCGAGGTTGGTCCAACAAGAGACCCAGTACTTC.

The chain combines TRBV7-6 with TRBJ2-1, with 10 bases fitting TRBD2. After removal of 5 bases from V and 0 bases from J, the junction contained 4 bases not matched to a gene. The CDR3 consists of 16 residues. CDR1 and CDR2 from the germline V gene are SGHVS and FNYEAQ. CDR3 protein: CASSLSGRISYNEQFF. For the CDR3, the DNA is TGTGCCAGCAGCCTTAGCGGGAGGATCTCCTACAATGAGCAGTTCTTC.

The chain employs TRBV5-1 and TRBJ2-3; TRBD2 matches 8 bases. CDR3 length: 18 residues. The germline gives CDR1 SGHRS, CDR2 YFSETQ. The trim removed 1 base at V and 0 bases at J, leaving 10 bases unmatched. In DNA form, the CDR3 reads TGCGCCAGCAGCTTGAGCGGGAGAGCCTCTTCTAGCACAGATACGCAGTATTTT. This codes for CASSLSGRASSSTDTQYF.

The CDR3 nucleotides read TGTGCCAGCAGCTCCCTTACAGGGACCGGATACGAGCAGTACTTC. It specifies CASSSLTGTGYEQYF. J is TRBJ2-7 and V is TRBV5-4, with D possibly matching TRBD1 (6 bases). Between the trimmed V and J ends, which lost 3 bases and 4 bases, there was a span of 17 bases. The CDR3 has 15 residues. Germline values: CDR1 SGHNT, CDR2 YYREEE (reference sequence).

This clone appeared a few times. The chain uses TRBV7-8 and TRBJ2-7; 7 positions match TRBD2. The V gene end was trimmed by 1 base and the J gene end by 3 bases; junction bases not matched to a gene: 3. Germline V gene data show CDR1 as SGHVS and CDR2 as FQNEAQ. The CDR3 is made up of 14 amino acids. The CDR3 coding sequence is TGTGCCAGCAGCTTAGAGGGACTATACTACGAGCAGTACTTC. This encodes CASSLEGLYYEQYF.

J is TRBJ2-5 and V is TRBV5-5; possibly TRBD2 for D (5 bases). The closer fit of TRBJ2-7 to the DNA end suggests the J call may be wrong. From germline, CDR1 is SGHKS and CDR2 YYEKEE (reference sequence). The CDR3 loop spans 15 amino acids. DNA for the CDR3: TGTGCCAGCAGCTTGGCCGGAGGCATTTCCTACGAGCAGTACTTC. This codes for CASSLAGGISYEQYF.

The rearrangement uses TRBV6-1 and TRBJ1-5, with D possibly TRBD1 on 5 matching bases. The CDR3 consists of 12 residues. The germline V gene has CDR1 MNHNS and CDR2 SASEGT. The germline V and J ends were trimmed by 5 bases and 4 bases, with 6 bases remaining between them. CDR3 DNA sequence: TGTGCCAGCAGTCCAGGGAATCAGCCCCAGCATTTT. Translation: CASSPGNQPQHF.

This clone turned up a few times. The chain couples TRBV11-2 to TRBJ2-7, with 7 bases lining up with TRBD1. Germline V gives CDR1 SGHAT, CDR2 FQNNGV. Trimming took 1 base from V and 0 from J; bases not matched to a gene: 0. This CDR3 is built from 14 residues. The CDR3 reads CASSLGTGSYEQYF. CDR3 coding DNA: TGTGCCAGCAGCTTAGGGACAGGCTCCTACGAGCAGTACTTC.

The chain employs TRBV5-4 and TRBJ2-7, with 10 bases matching TRBD1. Germline trimming cut 4 bases from V and 5 bases from J; bases unmatched to any gene: 6. This CDR3 spans 14 amino acids. CDR1 and CDR2 (germline): SGHNT, YYREEE (reference sequence). CDR3 nucleotides: TGTGCCAGCAGCCAGAGGACAGGGGGAGACGAGCAGTACTTC. It encodes CASSQRTGGDEQYF. The full variable domain, rest sourced from reference TRBV5-4 and TRBJ2-7, is ETGVTQSPTHLIKTRGQQVTLRCSSQSGHNTVSWYQQALGQGPQFIFQYYREEENGRGNFPPRFSGLQFPNYSSELNVNALELDDSALYLCASSQRTGGDEQYFGPGTRLTVT.

Here the CDR3 DNA reads TGTGCCAGCAGCTTGTTCCCTAGCGGGGGTCCTCACACCGAGCAGTACTTC. Its translation is CASSLFPSGGPHTEQYF. This rearrangement joins TRBV5-8 to TRBJ2-7; 10 bases fit TRBD2. After removal of 1 base from V and 6 bases from J, the junction contained 13 bases not matched to a gene. The CDR3 is 17 amino acids. Germline lookup yields CDR1 SGHTS and CDR2 YDEGEE. Drawing the rest from reference TRBV5-8 and TRBJ2-7, the complete variable domain is EAGVTQSPTHLIKTRGQQATLRCSPISGHTSVYWYQQALGLGLQFLLWYDEGEERNRGNFPPRFSGRQFPNYSSELNVNALELEDSALYLCASSLFPSGGPHTEQYFGPGTRLTVT.

CDR3: CASSLITGVAGELFF. The CDR3 DNA reads TGTGCCAGCAGCTTAATAACAGGGGTTGCCGGGGAGCTGTTTTTT. V usage is TRBV7-6 and J usage is TRBJ2-2; TRBD1 matches 7 bases. V lost 2 bases to trimming and J lost 6 bases; unmatched junction nucleotides: 6. The germline V gene encodes CDR1 SGHVS and CDR2 FNYEAQ. This CDR3 is 15 amino acids long.

Here the CDR3 reads CASSFPRETQYF. CDR3 sequence (DNA): TGTGCCAGCAGTTTTCCCCGGGAGACCCAGTACTTC. V is TRBV28 and J is TRBJ2-5; D not resolved. The CDR3 runs 12 residues. Germline CDR1 and CDR2: MDHEN and SYDVKM. V was shortened by 3 bases and J by 5 bases, with 7 bases between the two germline ends. Variable domain in full (rest from reference TRBV28 and TRBJ2-5): DVKVTQSSRYLVKRTGEKVFLECVQDMDHENMFWYRQDPGLGLRLIYFSYDVKMKEKGDIPEGYSVSREKKERFSLILESASTNQTSMYLCASSFPRETQYFGPGTRLLVL.

The rearrangement joins TRBV11-2 to TRBJ2-5; no clear D. This CDR3 has 14 residues. V was cut by 3 bases and J by 1 base, with 9 bases left in between. Germline values: CDR1 SGHAT, CDR2 FQNNGV. CDR3 in amino acids: CASSLSRSQETQYF. CDR3 nucleotides: TGTGCCAGCAGCTTGTCCAGGTCCCAAGAGACCCAGTACTTC.

This clone has only one observation. The rearrangement uses TRBV28 and TRBJ1-1; no clear D. There are 13 residues in the CDR3. The germline V and J ends were trimmed by 4 bases and 1 base, with 7 bases remaining between them. Per germline, CDR1 MDHEN and CDR2 SYDVKM. The CDR3 here is CASSSPGNTEAFF. In nucleotides, the CDR3 is TGTGCCAGCAGTTCTCCGGGGAACACTGAAGCTTTCTTT.

CDR3 protein: CAISATAGQPQHF. DNA for the CDR3: TGTGCCATCAGTGCAACGGCGGGACAGCCCCAGCATTTT. The V call is TRBV10-3, the J call TRBJ1-5; D ambiguous. Germline V lookup: CDR1 ENHRY, CDR2 SYGVKD. The CDR3 sequence is 13 residues long. Trimming removed 4 bases at V and 7 bases at J, with 11 bases between.

The CDR3 here is CASSQGLLETQYF. CDR3 DNA sequence: TGTGCCAGCAGCCAGGGACTGTTAGAGACCCAGTACTTC. This sequence joins TRBV6-5 and TRBJ2-5; possibly TRBD2 for D (6 bases). The CDR3 runs to 13 residues. CDR1 MNHEY and CDR2 SVGAGI come from the germline V gene. Trimming removed 6 bases from V and 4 bases from J, with 12 bases in between.

This chain joins TRBV6-1 and TRBJ2-2, with a weak D call TRBD2 (5 bases). Germline V lookup: CDR1 MNHNS, CDR2 SASEGT. This CDR3 region has 14 residues. V was trimmed by 6 bases and J by 4 bases, leaving 12 bases between them. CDR3 sequence (DNA): TGTGCCAGCAGCCAAACTAGGGTCACCGGGGAGCTGTTTTTT. Residues: CASSQTRVTGELFF.

This clone has only a few counts. The CDR3 coding sequence is TGCGCCAGCAGCCTACAGGGTCCCCAGTACTTC. It specifies CASSLQGPQYF. The chain combines TRBV5-1 with TRBJ2-5; a weak D match, TRBD1 (6 bases). Germline loops: CDR1 SGHRS, CDR2 YFSETQ. V was pared by 4 bases and J by 9 bases, with 10 bases between. The CDR3 loop spans 11 amino acids.

This clone was detected a few times. The chain has TRBV5-1 and TRBJ1-3; no firm D call. This CDR3 is 13 amino acids long. Trimming shortened V by 4 bases and J by 1 base, and 6 bases separated the two germline ends. CDR1 is SGHRS, CDR2 YFSETQ, per germline. The CDR3 region is CASSSGSGNTIYF. The CDR3 DNA reads as TGCGCCAGCAGCAGCGGATCTGGAAACACCATATATTTT.

J is TRBJ2-1 and V is TRBV6-5, with 10 bases fitting TRBD2. Germline trimming cut 2 bases from V and 10 bases from J; bases unmatched to any gene: 8. The CDR3 has 15 amino acids. Germline V CDR1 and CDR2: MNHEY, SVGAGI. The CDR3 nucleotides read TGTGCCAGCAGTTACGGAGCGGGGGGGCTTCGGGAGCAGTTCTTC. Residues: CASSYGAGGLREQFF.

The J gene is TRBJ2-7, the V gene TRBV2; the match to TRBD2 covers 11 bases. V shed 6 bases, J shed 4 bases, and the junction held 8 bases outside the gene matches. CDR1 is SNHLY and CDR2 is FYNNEI in the germline V gene. This CDR3 spans 15 amino acids. CDR3 region: CASRLGLAGPYEQYF. In DNA form, the CDR3 reads TGTGCCAGCAGGCTCGGACTAGCGGGTCCTTACGAGCAGTACTTC.

The chain is built from TRBV19 and TRBJ2-3, with 7 nucleotides matching TRBD1. The germline CDR1 and CDR2 sequences are LNHDA and SQIVND (reference sequence). The CDR3 has 13 amino acids. Trimming cost V 5 bases and J 8 bases; bases outside gene matches: 7. The CDR3 bases are TGTGCCAGTAGTCCCTCATACAGGGGTACGCAGTATTTT. This encodes CASSPSYRGTQYF.

V is TRBV29-1 and J is TRBJ1-1; 7 positions agree with TRBD1. This CDR3 is built from 15 residues. Germline CDR1 SQVTM, CDR2 ANQGSEA. After removal of 4 bases from V and 0 bases from J, the junction contained 8 bases not matched to a gene. In nucleotides, the CDR3 is TGCAGCGTTGGTGGGTTAGGGGGCATGAACACTGAAGCTTTCTTT. Translated, it gives CSVGGLGGMNTEAFF.

This clone was found a few times. The chain couples TRBV9 to TRBJ2-1, with a tentative D call TRBD1 (5 bases). The CDR3 totals 13 residues. Deletions cut 3 bases from V and 4 bases from J, with 8 bases between. Germline V gives CDR1 SGDLS, CDR2 YYNGEE. CDR3 in amino acids: CASSGGRYNEQFF. CDR3 DNA sequence: TGTGCCAGCAGCGGGGGCCGATACAATGAGCAGTTCTTC.

This clone was detected only once. The chain joins TRBV12-5 to TRBJ2-1; possibly TRBD1 for D (6 bases). Germline V gene data show CDR1 as LGHNT and CDR2 as FRNRAP. V dropped 1 base and J dropped 7 bases, with 8 bases sitting between them. This CDR3 has 13 residues. The CDR3: CASGLGTGNEQFF. DNA for the CDR3: TGTGCTAGTGGTTTGGGTACAGGGAATGAGCAGTTCTTC.

Here the CDR3 DNA reads TGTGCCAGCAGCGGCCGGGACAGGCCTTCATCGGTAGAGACCCAGTACTTC. It codes for CASSGRDRPSSVETQYF. The chain carries TRBV7-8 and TRBJ2-5; 8 nucleotides line up with TRBD1. Germline CDR1 is SGHVS and CDR2 is FQNEAQ. CDR3 length: 17 amino acids. V lost 5 bases and J lost 4; bases outside the gene matches: 15.

The J gene is TRBJ1-2, the V gene TRBV6-1, with unresolved D. Germline V CDR1 and CDR2: MNHNS, SASEGT. The CDR3 spans 13 residues. Trimming took 2 bases from V and 4 from J, leaving 8 bases between them. CDR3 sequence reads: CASSELSTYGYTF. The CDR3 DNA sequence: TGTGCCAGCAGTGAACTATCTACCTATGGCTACACCTTC.

The chain is built from TRBV27 and TRBJ2-5; 7 bases fit TRBD2. The CDR3 is 16 residues long. The trim removed 3 bases at V and 1 base at J, leaving 8 bases unmatched. Germline V gives CDR1 MNHEY, CDR2 SMNVEV (reference sequence). In nucleotides, the CDR3 is TGTGCCAGCAGTTTTGGGAGGGAGAGCATCCAAGAGACCCAGTACTTC. The encoded protein is CASSFGRESIQETQYF.

The chain uses TRBV9 and TRBJ2-7, with D possibly TRBD1 on 6 matching bases. CDR3 size: 14 residues. The germline CDR1 and CDR2 sequences are SGDLS and YYNGEE. Trimming left V 0 bases short and J 6 bases short, with 13 bases between. The CDR3 protein is CASSVGDMVAEQYF. DNA for the CDR3: TGTGCCAGCAGCGTAGGGGACATGGTTGCCGAGCAGTACTTC.

This clone was seen a few times. V and J are TRBV18 and TRBJ1-1; D is uncertain. The CDR3 sequence is 15 residues long. Trimming cost V 3 bases and J 0 bases, with 11 bases left between them. The germline V gene has CDR1 KGHSH and CDR2 LQKENI. The CDR3 sequence: CASSPTHSLNTEAFF. CDR3 nucleotide sequence: TGTGCCAGCTCACCCACCCACAGCCTGAACACTGAAGCTTTCTTT.